The entry below gives a single TCR beta chain sequence along with its context. What it recognizes is unknown. Assay: immunoSEQ multiplex PCR; the TCRdb copy retains only in-frame clones and omits some. The data contain 160,000 or so clones, 70% to 90% of them seen just once; the ten biggest clones take up about 2.7%. V dropped 2 bases and J dropped 5; count of bases not matched to a gene: 3. Germline loops: CDR1 MNHEY, CDR2 SVGAGI. The CDR3 covers 15 residues. The sample is drawn from a study of cytomegalovirus exposure and HLA in healthy donors. Study-level results: The study designated 164 TCR beta chains cytomegalovirus-associated. As was reported, the classifier diagnosed cytomegalovirus status with high specificity and sensitivity. Most TCR sequences were rare, but some public TCRs occurred in many donors. There were a few CMV-associated chains whose specificity for CMV antigens was confirmed in vitro.

The TCR originated in a man aged 18 to 29 in good health and CMV-seronegative. The chain is built from TRBV6-5 and TRBJ2-3; 11 positions match TRBD2. Source material: PBMCs. The CDR3 region has the DNA TGTGCCAGCAGTTACGGGACTAGCGGAGGAGATACGCAGTATTTT. The encoded protein is CASSYGTSGGDTQYF.